The 8 T cell receptor beta chains below were found in one sample sequenced in a study of blood T cell repertoires in COVID-19. Measured with immunoSEQ multiplex PCR; TCRdb has only the in-frame clones, and not every one. The top ten hold under 8% of the sample, which has more than 300,000 clones, 89% seen once. The sequenced sample was peripheral blood. The source is a young man who had recovered from COVID-19.

The chain combines TRBV9 with TRBJ2-5; D gene uncertain. From germline, CDR1 is SGDLS and CDR2 YYNGEE. The CDR3 length is 15 residues. V lost 0 bases, J lost 4 bases, and 13 bases lay in between. The CDR3 coding sequence is TGTGCCAGCAGCGTAGATCCCAGCCGAGGAGAGACCCAGTACTTC. Encoded protein: CASSVDPSRGETQYF.

This sequence joins TRBV6-5 and TRBJ1-4, with 7 bases matching TRBD1. The CDR3 extends over 14 amino acids. Germline loops: CDR1 MNHEY, CDR2 SVGAGI. V lost 6 bases to trimming and J lost 8 bases; unmatched junction nucleotides: 9. CDR3 sequence reads: CASRPHGTVEKLFF. CDR3 nucleotide sequence: TGTGCCAGCAGACCTCATGGGACAGTGGAAAAACTGTTTTTT.

The rearrangement uses TRBV5-1 and TRBJ1-5; a possible D gene is TRBD1 (5 bases). CDR1 and CDR2 (germline): SGHRS, YFSETQ. Trimming took off 0 bases at V and 0 bases at J, with 7 bases between the two ends. The CDR3 extends over 15 amino acids. The DNA for the CDR3 is TGCGCCAGCAGCTTGGAGGGGAATAGCAATCAGCCCCAGCATTTT. This codes for CASSLEGNSNQPQHF.

This sequence joins TRBV19 and TRBJ2-2; 9 positions agree with TRBD1. The CDR3 has 14 residues. The germline V gene encodes CDR1 LNHDA and CDR2 SQIVND (reference sequence). The V segment lost 10 bases and the J segment 1 base; nucleotides outside the gene matches: 4. The CDR3 nucleotides are TGTGCCATCACAGGGGGCGAGAACACCGGGGAGCTGTTTTTT. It encodes CAITGGENTGELFF.

The V gene is TRBV7-8, the J gene TRBJ1-1; D may be TRBD1 (6 bases). There are 16 residues in the CDR3. Trimming cost V 1 base and J 1 base, with 13 bases left between them. CDR1 is SGHVS and CDR2 is FQNEAQ in the germline V gene. CDR3 loop: CASSLVTGLGNTEAFF. The CDR3 region has the DNA TGTGCCAGCAGCTTAGTTACAGGGTTGGGGAACACTGAAGCTTTCTTT.

The V call is TRBV27, the J call TRBJ2-7, with 7 positions matching TRBD1. V lost 4 bases to trimming and J lost 5 bases; unmatched junction nucleotides: 8. This CDR3 has 14 residues. Germline assignment: CDR1 MNHEY and CDR2 SMNVEV (reference sequence). DNA of the CDR3: TGTGCCAGCAGTTCACAGGGGTTGGGCGACGAGCAGTACTTC. Protein: CASSSQGLGDEQYF.

The V gene is TRBV9, the J gene TRBJ2-1; TRBD2 matches 11 bases. V was pared by 4 bases and J by 0 bases, with 3 bases of the junction left unmatched. Germline V gives CDR1 SGDLS, CDR2 YYNGEE. The CDR3 consists of 16 residues. The CDR3 DNA follows: TGTGCCAGCAGCTCGGGACTAGCGGACTCCTACAATGAGCAGTTCTTC. Translating gives CASSSGLADSYNEQFF. The full variable domain, in which reference TRBV9 and TRBJ2-1 provide the parts outside the CDR3, is DSGVTQTPKHLITATGQRVTLRCSPRSGDLSVYWYQQSLDQGLQFLIQYYNGEERAKGNILERFSAQQFPDLHSELNLSSLELGDSALYFCASSSGLADSYNEQFFGPGTRLTVL.

V is TRBV19 and J is TRBJ1-1; D perhaps matches TRBD1 (6 bases). V was shortened by 5 bases and J by 3 bases, with 13 bases between the two germline ends. CDR1 LNHDA and CDR2 SQIVND come from the germline V gene (reference sequence). The CDR3 contains 14 residues. The CDR3: CASSPQGKDTEAFF. CDR3 coding DNA: TGTGCCAGTAGTCCTCAGGGGAAGGACACTGAAGCTTTCTTT. Using reference TRBV19 and TRBJ1-1 for the parts outside the CDR3, the full variable domain is DGGITQSPKYLFRKEGQNVTLSCEQNLNHDAMYWYRQDPGQGLRLIYYSQIVNDFQKGDIAEGYSVSREKKESFPLTVTSAQKNPTAFYLCASSPQGKDTEAFFGQGTRLTVV.